This T cell receptor (beta chain) was identified during a study of cytomegalovirus exposure and HLA in healthy donors. Comments on this clone: Its antigen is unidentified.

Primers included in the PCR were 60 Vbeta and 13 Jbeta primers. Assay: immunoSEQ multiplex PCR; the TCRdb copy retains only in-frame clones and omits some. Among roughly 79,000 clones listed, approximately 74% were seen once. Trimming took 4 bases from V and 6 from J, leaving 14 bases between them. The germline CDR1 and CDR2 sequences are ENHRY and SYGVKD. The CDR3 is made up of 14 amino acids. Study-level results: Most subjects had HLA-A and HLA-B alleles reportedly predicted accurately by TCR beta sequences. When a later analysis compared HLA-associated TCR beta chains with equally common others, the HLA-associated chains turned out to be more clonally expanded and to have lower generation probabilities. A later analysis appeared to link common viral pathogens to several of the most significant clusters.

Source material: PBMCs. This clonotype was sampled from a woman in her forties or fifties in good health and CMV-seropositive. This sequence joins TRBV10-3 and TRBJ2-3; tentatively, D is TRBD2 (6 bases). CDR3 in DNA: TGTGCCATCAGTGGACTAGGCGTGGGGGATACGCAGTATTTT. Its protein product is CAISGLGVGDTQYF.